What follows describes a single T cell receptor (beta chain). Antigen: not known. CDR1 SGHAT and CDR2 FQNNGV come from the germline V gene. V was trimmed by 2 bases and J by 7 bases, leaving 12 bases between them. This CDR3 spans 13 amino acids. The data were obtained in a study of T cells after yellow fever vaccination. Study in general: Any fraction with a low cell number was prepared using SMART-Seq v4 Ultra Low Input. General observations from the study: Reappearance after the booster was observed for most primary-vaccination clones (about 95% CD4, just over 85% CD8). Weaker, the secondary response peaked sooner, at day 5 versus 15.

Template switching by 5'RACE produced TCR cDNA, adding a universal primer site and UMIs. Each CDR3 protein is one row after TCRdb ran MiXCR on the 5' RACE reads. The sample contains around 600,000 distinct CDR3 sequences, approximately 13% of which appear only once. The TCR originated in a man aged 30 to 39 who received the YFV17D yellow fever vaccine. The source material was PBMCs, sampled on the day of the yellow fever booster vaccination. The V gene is TRBV11-2, the J gene TRBJ2-7; D is perhaps TRBD2 (5 bases). The DNA for the CDR3 is TGTGCCAGCAGCTTATCGCTAGCCGGGGAGCAGTACTTC. Translation gives CASSLSLAGEQYF.